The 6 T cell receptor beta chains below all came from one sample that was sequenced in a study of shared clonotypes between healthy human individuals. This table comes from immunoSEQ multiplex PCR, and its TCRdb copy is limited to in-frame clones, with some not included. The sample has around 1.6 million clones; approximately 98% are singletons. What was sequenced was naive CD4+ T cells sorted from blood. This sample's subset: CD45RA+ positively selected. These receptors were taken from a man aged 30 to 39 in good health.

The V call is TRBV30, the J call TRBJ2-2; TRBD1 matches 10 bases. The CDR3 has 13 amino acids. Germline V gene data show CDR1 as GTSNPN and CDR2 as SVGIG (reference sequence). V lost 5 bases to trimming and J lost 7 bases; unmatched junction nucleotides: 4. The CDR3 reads CAWQGQGYGELFF. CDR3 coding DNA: TGTGCCTGGCAGGGACAGGGGTACGGGGAGCTGTTTTTT.

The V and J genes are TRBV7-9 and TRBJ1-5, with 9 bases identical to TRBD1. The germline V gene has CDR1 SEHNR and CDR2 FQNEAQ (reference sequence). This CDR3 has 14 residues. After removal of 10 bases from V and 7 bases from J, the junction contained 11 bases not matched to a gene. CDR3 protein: CATGTGRERQPQHF. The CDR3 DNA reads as TGTGCCACCGGGACAGGGAGAGAACGGCAGCCCCAGCATTTT.

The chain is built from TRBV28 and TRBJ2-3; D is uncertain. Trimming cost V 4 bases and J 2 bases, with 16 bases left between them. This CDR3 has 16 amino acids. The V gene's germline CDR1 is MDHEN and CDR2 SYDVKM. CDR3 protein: CASSWGSLIHTDTQYF. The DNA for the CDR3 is TGTGCCAGCAGTTGGGGTTCTCTCATCCACACAGATACGCAGTATTTT.

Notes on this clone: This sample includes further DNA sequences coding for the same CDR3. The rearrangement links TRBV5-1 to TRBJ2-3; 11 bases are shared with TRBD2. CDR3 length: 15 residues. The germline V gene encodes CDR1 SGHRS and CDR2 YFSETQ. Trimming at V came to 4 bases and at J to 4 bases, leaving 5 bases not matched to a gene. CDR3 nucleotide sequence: TGCGCCAGCAGCCTAGCGGGAGGTTCGGCAGATACGCAGTATTTT. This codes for CASSLAGGSADTQYF. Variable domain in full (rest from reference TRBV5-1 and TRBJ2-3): KAGVTQTPRYLIKTRGQQVTLSCSPISGHRSVSWYQQTPGQGLQFLFEYFSETQRNKGNFPGRFSGRQFSNSRSEMNVSTLELGDSALYLCASSLAGGSADTQYFGPGTRLTVL.

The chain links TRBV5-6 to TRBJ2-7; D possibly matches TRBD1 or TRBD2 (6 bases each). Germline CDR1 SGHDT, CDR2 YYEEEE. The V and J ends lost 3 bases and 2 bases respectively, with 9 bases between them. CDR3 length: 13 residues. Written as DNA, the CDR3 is TGTGCCAGCAGCTGGGGGGCCGCCTACGAGCAGTACTTC. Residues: CASSWGAAYEQYF.

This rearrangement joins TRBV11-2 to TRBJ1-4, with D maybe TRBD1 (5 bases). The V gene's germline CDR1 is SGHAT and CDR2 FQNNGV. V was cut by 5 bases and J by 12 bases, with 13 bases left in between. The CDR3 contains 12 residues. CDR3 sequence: CASSPTGPELFF. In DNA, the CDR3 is TGTGCCAGCAGCCCCACGGGGCCCGAACTGTTTTTT.